This TCR beta chain was identified during a study of blood T cell repertoires in COVID-19. In the study overall: COVID-19 samples, acute and convalescent, were from the United States, Italy and Spain.

How the authors handled the data: Estimated nucleated cell counts came from reference gene primer amplification. Sequencing used immunoSEQ multiplex PCR; TCRdb keeps in-frame clones, though not all of them. V and J calls and clone size are copied from that table; D and trimming were computed from the DNA. This sample has approximately 200,000 clones; 80% to 90% occur once, and the top ten carry under 4%. V lost 3 bases, J lost 4 bases, and 7 bases stayed unmatched. This CDR3 region has 15 residues. Germline values: CDR1 ENHRY, CDR2 SYGVKD. This sequence joins TRBV10-3 and TRBJ2-7; 9 bases agree with TRBD2. Sequenced sample: PBMCs or T cells enriched from blood (not recorded which). This TCR was recovered from a young woman in a cohort exposed to, infected with or recovered from COVID-19 (not recorded which). The CDR3 loop is CAISDLSGRTYEQYF. DNA for the CDR3: TGTGCCATCAGTGACCTCAGCGGGAGGACATACGAGCAGTACTTC.